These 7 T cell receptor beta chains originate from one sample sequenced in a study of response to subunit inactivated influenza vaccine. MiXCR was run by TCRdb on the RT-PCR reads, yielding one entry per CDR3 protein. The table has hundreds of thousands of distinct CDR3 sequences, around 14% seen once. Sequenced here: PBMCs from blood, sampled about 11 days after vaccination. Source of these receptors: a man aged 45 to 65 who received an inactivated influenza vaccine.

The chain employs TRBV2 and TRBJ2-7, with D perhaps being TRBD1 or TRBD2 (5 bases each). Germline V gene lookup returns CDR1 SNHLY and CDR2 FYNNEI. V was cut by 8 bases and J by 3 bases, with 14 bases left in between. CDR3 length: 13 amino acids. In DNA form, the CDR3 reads TGTGCCAGCTGCCGGGACGGGCTCTACGAGCAGTACTTC. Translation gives CASCRDGLYEQYF.

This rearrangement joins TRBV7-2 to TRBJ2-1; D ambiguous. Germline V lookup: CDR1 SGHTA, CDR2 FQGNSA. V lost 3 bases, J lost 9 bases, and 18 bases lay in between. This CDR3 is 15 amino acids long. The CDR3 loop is CASSFTSTPEGEQFF. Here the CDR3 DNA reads TGTGCCAGCAGCTTCACGTCGACGCCCGAAGGTGAGCAGTTCTTC.

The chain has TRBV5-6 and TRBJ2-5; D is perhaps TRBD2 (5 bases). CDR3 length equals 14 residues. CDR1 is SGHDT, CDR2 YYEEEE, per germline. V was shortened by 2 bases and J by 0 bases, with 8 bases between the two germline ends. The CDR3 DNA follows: TGTGCCAGCAGCTTAGACTACTACCAAGAGACCCAGTACTTC. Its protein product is CASSLDYYQETQYF.

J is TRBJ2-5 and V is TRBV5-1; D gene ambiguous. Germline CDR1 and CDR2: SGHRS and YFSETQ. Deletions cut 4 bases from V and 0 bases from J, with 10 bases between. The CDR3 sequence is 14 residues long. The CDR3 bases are TGCGCCAGCAGCCCTCAAGGGTACCAAGAGACCCAGTACTTC. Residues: CASSPQGYQETQYF.

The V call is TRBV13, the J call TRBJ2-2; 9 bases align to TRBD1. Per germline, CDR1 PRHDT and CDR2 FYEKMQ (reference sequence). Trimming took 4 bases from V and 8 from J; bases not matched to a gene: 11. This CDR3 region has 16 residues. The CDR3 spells CASSSPGQGTRGELFF. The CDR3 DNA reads TGTGCCAGCAGCTCGCCGGGACAGGGAACAAGGGGGGAGCTGTTTTTT.

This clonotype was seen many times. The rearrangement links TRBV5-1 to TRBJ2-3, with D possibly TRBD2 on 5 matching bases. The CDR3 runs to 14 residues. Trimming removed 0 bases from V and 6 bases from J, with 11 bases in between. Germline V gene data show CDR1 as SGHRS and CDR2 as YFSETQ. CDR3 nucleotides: TGCGCCAGCAGCTTGGGCAGCGGATTGGATACGCAGTATTTT. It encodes CASSLGSGLDTQYF. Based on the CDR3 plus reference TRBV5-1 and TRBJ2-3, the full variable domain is KAGVTQTPRYLIKTRGQQVTLSCSPISGHRSVSWYQQTPGQGLQFLFEYFSETQRNKGNFPGRFSGRQFSNSRSEMNVSTLELGDSALYLCASSLGSGLDTQYFGPGTRLTVL.

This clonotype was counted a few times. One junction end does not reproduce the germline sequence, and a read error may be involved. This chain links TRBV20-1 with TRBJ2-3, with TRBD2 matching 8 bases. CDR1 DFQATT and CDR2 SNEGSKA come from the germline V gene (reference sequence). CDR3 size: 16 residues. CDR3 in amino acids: CSARGFAGGLARTQYF. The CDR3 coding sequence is TGCAGTGCCAGAGGGTTTGCGGGGGGTCTCGCGCGAACGCAGTATTTT.